This T cell receptor beta chain was recorded in a study of PD-L1 blockade in urothelial cancer. About the study: Analyzed time points were 3 weeks (second dose) and 6 weeks after therapy began.

Whole-study results and caveats: TCR clonality was measured in pretreatment peripheral blood. Clonality below the median predicted better survival.

This clone came up once. Its antigen is not known. Some clones are missing from TCRdb's copy, which holds only in-frame ones; the method was immunoSEQ multiplex PCR. The sample lists roughly 130,000 clones, approximately 84% seen once, with around 3.2% in the top ten. Germline CDR1 SNHLY, CDR2 FYNNEI. Deletions cut 7 bases from V and 7 bases from J, with 20 bases between. CDR3 size: 14 residues. Time point specified: pretreatment peripheral blood. Anywhere from 1 to 8 samples came from each patient, spanning pretreatment and on-treatment. This TCR came from a man aged 45 to 65 with urothelial cancer. Sequencing was performed on PBMCs, taken around atezolizumab (anti-PD-L1) treatment. The chain links TRBV2 to TRBJ2-7; TRBD2 is a possible D gene (5 bases). The CDR3 reads CASTPDFSYEEQYF. CDR3 coding DNA: TGTGCCAGCACCCCGGACTTCAGTTACGAGGAGCAGTACTTC.